What follows are 18 T cell receptor beta chains derived from one specimen sequenced in a study of T cell responses to AZD1222 COVID-19 vaccine (dated by TCRdb to the early 2020s). The meaning of the sample's time point label: about 28 days (+/-7) after the second vaccine dose. Taken with the paper, the label for treatment or condition translates to: meningococcal conjugate vaccine given as trial control. Library prep was done by the immunoSEQ multiplex PCR assay. The clones in this table, taken by TCRdb from immuneACCESS, are in-frame only. Not every clone is retained; where verified, under half of the shortfall comes from an unresolved V gene, and the cause of the rest is unknown. In all, the sample holds 130,000 to 150,000 clones, and roughly 87% of those were seen once. The ten largest account for 5.4% of the sample. The sequencing used peripheral blood, collected 28 days after the second dose of the MenACWY control vaccine. The origin of the receptors is an adult who received the MenACWY meningococcal vaccine as a control.

This chain uses TRBV12-3 or TRBV12-4 with TRBJ2-7; a weak D match, TRBD2 (6 bases). The CDR3 runs 13 residues. Trimming removed 0 bases at V and 5 bases at J, with 8 bases between. The CDR3 DNA follows: TGTGCCAGCAGTTTAGCGGGACTGGACGAGCAGTACTTC. This codes for CASSLAGLDEQYF.

The table lists this clone with a count of one. The chain is built from TRBV5-1 and TRBJ1-1, with TRBD1 matching over 8 bases. The CDR3 consists of 16 residues. J was trimmed by 4 bases and V by 0 bases; bases with no gene match: 8. CDR1 and CDR2 (germline): SGHRS, YFSETQ. CDR3 residues: CASSLAQGALGTEAFF. DNA for the CDR3: TGCGCCAGCAGCTTGGCCCAGGGGGCATTGGGCACTGAAGCTTTCTTT.

The rearrangement uses TRBV9 and TRBJ2-5; maybe TRBD2 (7 bases). Germline V lookup: CDR1 SGDLS, CDR2 YYNGEE. V gave up 3 bases and J gave up 1 base, with 13 bases separating them. The CDR3 is 15 residues long. CDR3 sequence: CASSALGGPQETQYF. The CDR3 DNA follows: TGTGCCAGCAGCGCCTTGGGGGGGCCCCAAGAGACCCAGTACTTC.

The V gene is TRBV10-3, the J gene TRBJ2-4, with D perhaps matching TRBD1 (6 bases). Trimming removed 5 bases at V and 6 bases at J, with 11 bases between. Germline lookup yields CDR1 ENHRY and CDR2 SYGVKD. The CDR3 runs to 13 residues. The CDR3 protein is CAISPIQGNIQYF. The CDR3, as DNA: TGTGCCATCAGTCCCATACAGGGAAACATTCAGTACTTC.

This chain joins TRBV5-1 and TRBJ2-1; D gene ambiguous. Germline CDR1 is SGHRS and CDR2 is YFSETQ. The CDR3 has 15 residues. V lost 0 bases to trimming and J lost 2 bases, with 9 bases between them. The CDR3 DNA sequence: TGCGCCAGCAGCTTGGAAAGGGTAACCTACAATGAGCAGTTCTTC. As protein: CASSLERVTYNEQFF.

The chain uses TRBV11-3 and TRBJ2-1, with D perhaps TRBD1 or TRBD2 (5 bases each). V dropped 5 bases and J dropped 9 bases, with 17 bases sitting between them. CDR1 SGHNT and CDR2 YENEEA come from the germline V gene. The CDR3 consists of 14 residues. CDR3 residues: CASSPGATQGEQFF. DNA for the CDR3: TGTGCCAGCAGCCCCGGGGCCACCCAAGGTGAGCAGTTCTTC.

The CDR3 reads CASSPTGTGSFGANVLTF. The CDR3 DNA reads as TGTGCCAGCAGTCCAACCGGGACAGGGTCTTTTGGGGCCAACGTCCTGACTTTC. V is TRBV7-9 and J is TRBJ2-6; 9 nucleotides align to TRBD1. Germline assignment: CDR1 SEHNR and CDR2 FQNEAQ (reference sequence). J lost 3 bases, V lost 6 bases, and 12 bases had no gene match. This CDR3 has 18 residues.

The chain is built from TRBV10-3 and TRBJ1-1; D is possibly TRBD1 (5 bases). The V and J ends lost 2 bases and 1 base respectively, with 5 bases between them. The CDR3 is made up of 13 amino acids. From germline, CDR1 is ENHRY and CDR2 SYGVKD. CDR3 in DNA: TGTGCCATCAGTGAGACAGGGAACACTGAAGCTTTCTTT. Amino acid sequence: CAISETGNTEAFF.

The chain joins TRBV4-3 to TRBJ1-2; TRBD1 agrees at 8 bases. Unmatched junction bases numbered 5, after V lost 0 bases and J lost 2 bases. Per germline, CDR1 LGHNA and CDR2 YSLEER. There are 16 residues in the CDR3. CDR3: CASSQDAGTGNYGYTF. In DNA form, the CDR3 reads TGCGCCAGCAGCCAAGACGCCGGGACAGGCAACTATGGCTACACCTTC.

J is TRBJ1-5 and V is TRBV4-3; no clear D gene. V lost 0 bases and J lost 5, with 5 bases in between. Germline V gene lookup returns CDR1 LGHNA and CDR2 YSLEER. The CDR3 is 13 amino acids. The CDR3 DNA reads as TGCGCCAGCAGCCAAGAGCGAGATCAGCCCCAGCATTTT. Translation: CASSQERDQPQHF.

The chain joins TRBV5-1 to TRBJ2-3, with TRBD1 identical over 10 bases. This CDR3 is built from 17 residues. V was pared by 1 base and J by 3 bases, with 8 bases of the junction left unmatched. Germline CDR1 reads SGHRS; CDR2 reads YFSETQ. The CDR3 nucleotides read TGCGCCAGCAGCTTGACCCCCGGGACAGGGGAGACAGATACGCAGTATTTT. Protein product: CASSLTPGTGETDTQYF. The full variable domain, its missing parts supplied by reference TRBV5-1 and TRBJ2-3, is KAGVTQTPRYLIKTRGQQVTLSCSPISGHRSVSWYQQTPGQGLQFLFEYFSETQRNKGNFPGRFSGRQFSNSRSEMNVSTLELGDSALYLCASSLTPGTGETDTQYFGPGTRLTVL.

This clone came up once. This sequence joins TRBV7-2 and TRBJ1-5; possibly TRBD1 for D (5 bases). Germline V gene data show CDR1 as SGHTA and CDR2 as FQGNSA. The V end lost 2 bases, the J end lost 1 base, and 9 bases lay between the germline ends. The CDR3 is 15 amino acids. This CDR3 is CASSLSAGSNQPQHF. The CDR3 region has the DNA TGTGCCAGCAGCTTATCCGCAGGGAGCAATCAGCCCCAGCATTTT.

V usage is TRBV9 and J usage is TRBJ2-1; D may match TRBD1 or TRBD2 (5 bases each). Germline CDR1 SGDLS, CDR2 YYNGEE. Trimming shortened V by 0 bases and J by 1 base, and 11 bases separated the two germline ends. This CDR3 comprises 16 residues. CDR3 sequence reads: CASSVARGASYNEQFF. DNA for the CDR3: TGTGCCAGCAGCGTAGCTAGAGGGGCTTCCTACAATGAGCAGTTCTTC.

This clone was detected only a few times. The V call is TRBV30, the J call TRBJ2-3; 8 bases match TRBD1. This CDR3 has 14 amino acids. V was pared by 8 bases and J by 4 bases, with 11 bases of the junction left unmatched. In germline, CDR1 is GTSNPN, CDR2 SVGIG (reference sequence). The chain's CDR3 is CASQAGGSADTQYF. CDR3 in DNA: TGTGCCAGCCAGGCAGGGGGCAGCGCAGATACGCAGTATTTT.

The CDR3 DNA follows: TGTGCCAGCAGTGCCACAGAAACTATGGGCTACACCTTC. This sequence encodes CASSATETMGYTF. V is TRBV28 and J is TRBJ1-2; D gene unclear. The CDR3 covers 13 residues. Trimming removed 5 bases at V and 8 bases at J, with 15 bases between. The germline CDR1 and CDR2 sequences are MDHEN and SYDVKM.

This chain uses TRBV5-4 with TRBJ2-1; 13 nucleotides align to TRBD2. Germline-derived CDR1 and CDR2 are SGHNT and YYREEE (reference sequence). With 4 bases clipped from V and 6 bases from J, the junction kept 4 bases outside the gene matches. The CDR3 runs to 15 residues. CDR3 protein: CASSLRTSGGNEQFF. CDR3 in DNA: TGTGCCAGCAGCCTGAGGACTAGCGGGGGCAATGAGCAGTTCTTC.

V and J are TRBV5-4 and TRBJ2-1, with 12 bases lining up with TRBD2. Germline CDR1 and CDR2: SGHNT and YYREEE (reference sequence). This CDR3 is built from 16 residues. The junction had 7 bases not matched to a gene; V was cut back by 4 bases and J by 5 bases. CDR3 bases: TGTGCCAGCAGCGTCTATCGGACTAGCGGGGACAATGAGCAGTTCTTC. It encodes CASSVYRTSGDNEQFF.

The J gene is TRBJ1-1, the V gene TRBV12-5; TRBD1 matches at 9 bases. The CDR3 length is 15 residues. The V and J ends lost 2 bases and 4 bases, in that order; junction bases with no gene match: 5. Per the germline V gene, CDR1 is LGHNT and CDR2 is FRNRAP. CDR3 in amino acids: CASGLMGQGRTEAFF. In DNA form, the CDR3 reads TGTGCTAGTGGTTTGATGGGACAGGGTCGCACTGAAGCTTTCTTT. The full variable domain, with the rest looked up from reference TRBV12-5 and TRBJ1-1, is DARVTQTPRHKVTEMGQEVTMRCQPILGHNTVFWYRQTMMQGLELLAYFRNRAPLDDSGMPKDRFSAEMPDATLATLKIQPSEPRDSAVYFCASGLMGQGRTEAFFGQGTRLTVV.